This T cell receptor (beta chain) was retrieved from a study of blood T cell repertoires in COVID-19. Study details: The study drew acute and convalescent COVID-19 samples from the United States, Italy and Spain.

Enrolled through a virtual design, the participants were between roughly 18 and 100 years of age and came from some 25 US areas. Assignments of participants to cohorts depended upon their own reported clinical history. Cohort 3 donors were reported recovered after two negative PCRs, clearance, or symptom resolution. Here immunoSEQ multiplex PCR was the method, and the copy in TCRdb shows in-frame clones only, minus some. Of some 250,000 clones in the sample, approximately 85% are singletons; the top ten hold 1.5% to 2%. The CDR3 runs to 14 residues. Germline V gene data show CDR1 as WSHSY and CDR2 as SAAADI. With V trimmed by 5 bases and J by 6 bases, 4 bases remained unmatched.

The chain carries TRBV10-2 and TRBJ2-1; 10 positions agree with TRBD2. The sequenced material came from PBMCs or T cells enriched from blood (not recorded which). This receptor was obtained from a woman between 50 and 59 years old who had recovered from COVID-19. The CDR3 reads CASSLAGEFNEQFF. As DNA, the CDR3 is TGCGCCAGCAGTCTAGCGGGGGAATTCAATGAGCAGTTCTTC.